These T cell receptor beta chains were read from a single sample in a study of blood T cell dynamics during melanoma immunotherapy. Repertoires were generated with immunoSEQ multiplex PCR, while TCRdb's copy carries only in-frame clones and drops some. This table has approximately 17,000 clones, roughly 87% appearing once. The source material was blood, sampled from a patient treated with checkpoint blockade. The receptors here all came from a human donor with melanoma. Each CDR3 is given with its conserved first and last residue. D genes are given only for firm matches. Some rows mark clone size as missing; the rest say once, few, many or name a class of expanded clone.

TRBV28	.	12	.	TRBJ2-3	TGTGCCAGCAGTTTAGTCGGGTCTACGCAGTATTTT	CASSLVGSTQYF
TRBV9	.	17	TRBD1	TRBJ2-3	TGTGCCAGCAGCGCAGGCATTGGGACAGCTAGCACAGATACGCAGTATTTT	CASSAGIGTASTDTQYF
TRBV15	.	16	.	TRBJ1-3	TGTGCCACCAGCAGAGCGGGGTTCGACTCTGGAAACACCATATATTTT	CATSRAGFDSGNTIYF
TRBV19	.	16	TRBD1	TRBJ1-2	TGTGCCAGTATTCCGGACAGGGGGCGATATTACTATGGCTACACCTTC	CASIPDRGRYYYGYTF
TRBV7-9	.	16	TRBD1	TRBJ2-5	TGTGCCAGCAGCTTCCCCCGGGCAGGGGGAGAAGAGACCCAGTACTTC	CASSFPRAGGEETQYF
TRBV29-1	.	15	TRBD1	TRBJ1-2	TGCAGCGTTCCGGTCGGACAGGGCGCTAACTATGGCTACACCTTC	CSVPVGQGANYGYTF
TRBV29-1	.	14	.	TRBJ2-5	TGCAGCGTTGGGGGACGGGAGTTCCCAGAGACCCAGTACTTC	CSVGGREFPETQYF
TRBV6-6	.	13	TRBD1	TRBJ2-3	TGTGCCAGCAGTTGGGACAGTTCAGATACGCAGTATTTT	CASSWDSSDTQYF
TRBV15	.	17	TRBD1	TRBJ1-1	TGTGCCACCAGTAAGAGTCGGGGGACAGGCCTGAACACTGAAGCTTTCTTT	CATSKSRGTGLNTEAFF
TRBV5-4	.	15	.	TRBJ2-7	TGTGCCAGCAGCTTCCTCAGGCTTGGATCCTACGAGCAGTACTTC	CASSFLRLGSYEQYF
TRBV6-1	.	14	TRBD1	TRBJ2-7	TGTGCCAGCAGATCTGGACAGGGCAGCGACGAGCAGTACTTC	CASRSGQGSDEQYF
TRBV5-6	.	17	TRBD1	TRBJ1-5	TGTGCCAGCAGCTGGACAGGGGGCGGGGATGGGAATCAGCCCCAGCATTTT	CASSWTGGGDGNQPQHF
TRBV7-9	.	14	TRBD1	TRBJ1-3	TGTGCCAGCAGCCTAACAGGGGTCGAAGCCACCATATATTTT	CASSLTGVEATIYF
TRBV30	.	16	TRBD2	TRBJ2-2	TGTGCCTGGAGTACGACTAGCGGGAGACACACCGGGGAGCTGTTTTTT	CAWSTTSGRHTGELFF
TRBV19	.	14	TRBD2	TRBJ2-7	TGTGCCAGTATGGAGGGACTAGGGGCCTACGAGCAGTACTTC	CASMEGLGAYEQYF
TRBV28	.	14	.	TRBJ1-5	TGTGCCAGCAGGGGGTTTTATAGCAATCAGCCCCAGCATTTT	CASRGFYSNQPQHF
TRBV30	.	16	.	TRBJ1-5	TGTGCCTGGAGTTCCCGGGACTCTTATAGCAATCAGCCCCAGCATTTT	CAWSSRDSYSNQPQHF
TRBV6-4	medium-sized	14	.	TRBJ2-2	TGTGCCAGCAGTGACGGCAGGGACACCGGGGAGCTGTTTTTT	CASSDGRDTGELFF
TRBV15	once	13	.	TRBJ2-7	TGTGCCACCAGCAGAGGCATCGGCTACGAGCAGTACTTC	CATSRGIGYEQYF
TRBV7-2	.	14	.	TRBJ2-3	TGTGCCAGCAGCATCCACCCCGCAACAGATACGCAGTATTTT	CASSIHPATDTQYF
TRBV29-1	.	12	.	TRBJ1-1	TGCAGCGCTGAAAGAGGAGGACGTGAAGCTTTCTTT	CSAERGGREAFF
TRBV29-1	once	15	.	TRBJ2-1	TGCAGCGTTGCTGGCGGCTATTTACCCTACAATGAGCAGTTCTTC	CSVAGGYLPYNEQFF
TRBV5-8	.	14	TRBD1	TRBJ1-2	TGTGCCAGCAGCTTGGGGCAGGGGGCGTTTTATCGGACCTTC	CASSLGQGAFYRTF
TRBV4-1	.	15	TRBD2	TRBJ2-6	TGCGCCAGCACCGGGGGGGGCTCTGGGGCCAACGTCCTGACTTTC	CASTGGGSGANVLTF
TRBV19	.	15	TRBD1	TRBJ2-4	TGTGCCAGCCGGGACAGGGGGTCTCCCAAAAACATTCAGTACTTC	CASRDRGSPKNIQYF
TRBV11-2	.	15	TRBD2	TRBJ2-3	TGTGCCAGCAGACCGGGACTAGCGAGCACAGATACGCAGTATTTT	CASRPGLASTDTQYF
TRBV6-6	.	16	TRBD2	TRBJ2-5	TGTGCCAGCAGGGAAATAGCGGGAGGGCCCTCAGAGACCCAGTACTTC	CASREIAGGPSETQYF
TRBV20-1	once	11	.	TRBJ2-1	TGCAGTGCTCCTACATGGAGTGAGCAGTTCTTC	CSAPTWSEQFF
TRBV5-8	.	15	.	TRBJ2-2	TGTGCCAGCAGCCCTCCGGGACACAGGACCGGGGAGCTGTTTTTT	CASSPPGHRTGELFF
TRBV19	.	12	.	TRBJ1-1	TGTGCCAGTAGTATAGGAGGGACATGGGCTTTCTTT	CASSIGGTWAFF
TRBV6-5	.	15	TRBD1	TRBJ2-7	TGTGCCAGCAGTTATTCGGGACAGGGGGCTTCCGAGCAGTACTTC	CASSYSGQGASEQYF
TRBV28	.	15	.	TRBJ2-7	TGTGCCAGCAGTTTAGGCAGGACCAACTCCTACGAGCAGTACTTC	CASSLGRTNSYEQYF
TRBV11-3	.	14	.	TRBJ1-6	TGTGCCAGCAGCTTGAGCGGTGGTAATTCACCCCTCCACTTT	CASSLSGGNSPLHF
TRBV4-3	once	16	TRBD2	TRBJ2-7	TGCGCCAGCAGCCAGCGAGGCGAGCGGGAGACGCACGAGCAGTACTTC	CASSQRGERETHEQYF
TRBV10-1	.	19	TRBD2	TRBJ2-1	TGCGCCAGCAGTGAGTCTGGGACTAGCGGGACCAGCTCCTACAATGAGCAGTTCTTC	CASSESGTSGTSSYNEQFF
TRBV10-1	few	12	.	TRBJ2-7	TGCGCCAGCAGTGCGACTAGCTACGAGCAGTACTTC	CASSATSYEQYF
TRBV5-6	.	14	.	TRBJ2-7	TGTGCCAGCAGCTTACGGGAGTATATCTACGAGCAGTACTTC	CASSLREYIYEQYF
TRBV19	.	12	.	TRBJ2-7	TGTGCCAGTAGTTCGGGGGTCCACGAGCAGTACTTC	CASSSGVHEQYF
TRBV27	.	15	TRBD1	TRBJ2-5	TGTGCCAGCAGTCCATATACAGGGGGCACGGAGACCCAGTACTTC	CASSPYTGGTETQYF
TRBV9	.	15	TRBD1	TRBJ2-7	TGTGCCAGCAGCACTACGGACAGGGCCACCTACGAGCAGTACTTC	CASSTTDRATYEQYF
TRBV27	few	12	TRBD1	TRBJ1-5	TGTGCCACCCGACAGGGGAATCAGCCCCAGCATTTT	CATRQGNQPQHF
TRBV6-6	.	12	.	TRBJ2-1	TGTGCCAGCAGACCATCCGCGGATGAGCAGTTCTTC	CASRPSADEQFF
TRBV9	.	14	TRBD2	TRBJ2-1	TGTGCCAGCAGCGTAGTTGCTAGCGGGAGCCGGCAGTTCTTC	CASSVVASGSRQFF
TRBV13	.	15	.	TRBJ2-2	TGTGCCAGCAGCTTAGTGCGGGAAAACACCGGGGAGCTGTTTTTT	CASSLVRENTGELFF
TRBV27	.	14	TRBD2	TRBJ2-7	TGTGCCAGCAGTACTGGACTAGCCACCTACGAGCAGTACTTC	CASSTGLATYEQYF